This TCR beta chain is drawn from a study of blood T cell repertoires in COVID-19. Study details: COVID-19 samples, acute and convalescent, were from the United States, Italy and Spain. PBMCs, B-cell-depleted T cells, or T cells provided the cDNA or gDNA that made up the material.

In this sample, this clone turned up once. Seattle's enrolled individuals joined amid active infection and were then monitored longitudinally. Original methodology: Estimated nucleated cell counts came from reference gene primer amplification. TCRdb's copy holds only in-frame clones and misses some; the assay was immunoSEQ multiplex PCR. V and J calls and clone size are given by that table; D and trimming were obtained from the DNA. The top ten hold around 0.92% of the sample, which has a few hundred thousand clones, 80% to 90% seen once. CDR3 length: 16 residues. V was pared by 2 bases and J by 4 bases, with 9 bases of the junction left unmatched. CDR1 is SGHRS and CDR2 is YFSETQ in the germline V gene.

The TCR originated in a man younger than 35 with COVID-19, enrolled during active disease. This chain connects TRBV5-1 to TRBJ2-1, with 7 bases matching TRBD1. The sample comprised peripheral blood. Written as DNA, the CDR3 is TGCGCCAGCAGCTTCTCCAGACAGGGCCCATACAATGAGCAGTTCTTC. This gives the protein CASSFSRQGPYNEQFF.